The source of this TCR beta chain is a study of T cell repertoires in aging, cancer and after chemotherapy. About the research overall: Glioblastoma patients receiving temozolomide-based therapy gave paired samples before and after chemotherapy. Around 10 million TCR reads were in the whole dataset. Study results and limitations: In cancer patients, declining TCR diversity with age involved lost richness and lost evenness.

Amplification of TCR beta used genomic DNA extracted from peripheral blood. This CDR3 has 12 amino acids. Deletions cut 6 bases from V and 10 bases from J, with 12 bases between. Rearranged V-D-J TRB sequences were amplified with a mixed TRB-A/B primer pool. MiXCR was run by TCRdb on the multiplex PCR reads, yielding one entry per CDR3 protein. The repertoire has 7,000 to 10,000 distinct CDR3 sequences, more than 40% of them found once; the top ten carry around 12%. By sample share, this clonotype is hyperexpanded (1% or more). Its antigen remains unidentified. Sequencing input: blood. The sequence was obtained from a human donor with a solid tumor. The chain couples TRBV12-3 or TRBV12-4 to TRBJ1-4; possibly TRBD1 for D (5 bases). The CDR3 nucleotides read TGTGCCAGCAGGGGGCAGGGAGGAAAACTGTTTTTT. Its translation: CASRGQGGKLFF.